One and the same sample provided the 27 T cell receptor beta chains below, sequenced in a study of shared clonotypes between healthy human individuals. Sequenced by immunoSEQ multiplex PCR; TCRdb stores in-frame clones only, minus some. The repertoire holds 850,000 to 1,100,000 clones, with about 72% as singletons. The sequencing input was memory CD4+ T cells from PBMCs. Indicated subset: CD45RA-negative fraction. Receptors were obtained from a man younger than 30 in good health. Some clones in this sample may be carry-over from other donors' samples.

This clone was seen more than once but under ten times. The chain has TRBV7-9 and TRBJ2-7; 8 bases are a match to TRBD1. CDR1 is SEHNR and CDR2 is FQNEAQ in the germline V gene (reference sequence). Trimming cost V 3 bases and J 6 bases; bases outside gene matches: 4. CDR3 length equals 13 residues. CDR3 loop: CASSLTGVGEQYF. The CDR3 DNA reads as TGTGCCAGCAGCTTGACAGGGGTGGGCGAGCAGTACTTC.

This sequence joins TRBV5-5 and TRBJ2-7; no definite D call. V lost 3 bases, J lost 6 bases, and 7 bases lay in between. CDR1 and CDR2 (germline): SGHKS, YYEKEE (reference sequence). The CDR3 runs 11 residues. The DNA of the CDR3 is TGTGCCAGCAGCTCGTCAGTCGAGCAGTACTTC. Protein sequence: CASSSSVEQYF. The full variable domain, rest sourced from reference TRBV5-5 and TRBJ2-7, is DAGVTQSPTHLIKTRGQQVTLRCSPISGHKSVSWYQQVLGQGPQFIFQYYEKEERGRGNFPDRFSARQFPNYSSELNVNALLLGDSALYLCASSSSVEQYFGPGTRLTVT.

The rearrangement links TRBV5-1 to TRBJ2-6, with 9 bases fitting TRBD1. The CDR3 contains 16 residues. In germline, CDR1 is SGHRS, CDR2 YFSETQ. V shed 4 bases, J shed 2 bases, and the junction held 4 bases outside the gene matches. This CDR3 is CASSLRDRAGANVLTF. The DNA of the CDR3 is TGCGCCAGCAGCCTTCGGGACAGGGCTGGGGCCAACGTCCTGACTTTC.

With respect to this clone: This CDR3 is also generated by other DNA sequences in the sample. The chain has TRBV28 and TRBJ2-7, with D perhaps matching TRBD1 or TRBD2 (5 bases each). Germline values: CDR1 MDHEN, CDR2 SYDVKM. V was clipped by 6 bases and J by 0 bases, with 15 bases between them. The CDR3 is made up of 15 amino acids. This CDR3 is CASSPPGTGSYEQYF. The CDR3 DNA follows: TGTGCCAGCAGCCCACCCGGGACGGGCTCCTACGAGCAGTACTTC.

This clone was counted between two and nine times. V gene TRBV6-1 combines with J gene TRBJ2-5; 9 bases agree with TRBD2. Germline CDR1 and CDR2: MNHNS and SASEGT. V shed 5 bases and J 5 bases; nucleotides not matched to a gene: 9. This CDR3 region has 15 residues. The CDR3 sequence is CASSFPAGGGETQYF. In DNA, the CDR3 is TGTGCCAGCAGTTTCCCAGCGGGAGGAGGGGAGACCCAGTACTTC.

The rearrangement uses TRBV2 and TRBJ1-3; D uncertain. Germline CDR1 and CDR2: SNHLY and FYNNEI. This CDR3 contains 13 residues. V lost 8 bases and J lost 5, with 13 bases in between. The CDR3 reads CASSTKPRNTIYF. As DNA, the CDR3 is TGTGCCAGCTCCACCAAGCCCAGAAACACCATATATTTT.

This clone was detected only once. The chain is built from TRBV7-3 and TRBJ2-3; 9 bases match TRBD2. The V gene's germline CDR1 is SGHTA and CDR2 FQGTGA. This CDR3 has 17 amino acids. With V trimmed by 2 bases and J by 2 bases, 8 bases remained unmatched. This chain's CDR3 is CASSLQGSGGITDTQYF. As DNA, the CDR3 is TGTGCCAGCAGCTTACAAGGTAGCGGGGGAATCACAGATACGCAGTATTTT.

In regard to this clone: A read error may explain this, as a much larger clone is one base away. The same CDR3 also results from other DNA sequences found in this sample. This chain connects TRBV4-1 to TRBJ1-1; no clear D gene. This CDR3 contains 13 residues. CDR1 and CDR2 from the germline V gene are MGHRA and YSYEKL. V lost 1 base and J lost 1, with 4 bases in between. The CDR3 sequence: CASSQGPNTEAFF. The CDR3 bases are TGCGCCAGCAGCCAAGGGCCGAACACTGAAGCTTTCTTT.

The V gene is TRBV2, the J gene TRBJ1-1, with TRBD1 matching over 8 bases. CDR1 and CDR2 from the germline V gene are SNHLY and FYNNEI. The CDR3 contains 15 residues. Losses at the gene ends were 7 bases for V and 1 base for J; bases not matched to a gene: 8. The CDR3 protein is CASNRQGRGNTEAFF. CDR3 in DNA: TGTGCCAGCAACCGACAGGGGAGAGGGAACACTGAAGCTTTCTTT.

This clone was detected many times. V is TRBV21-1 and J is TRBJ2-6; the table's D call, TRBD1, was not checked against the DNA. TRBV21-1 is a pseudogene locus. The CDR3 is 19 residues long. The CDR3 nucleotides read TGTGCCAGCAGCTCACAGGACAGGGGTCCGAGCTCTGGGGCCAACGTCCTGACTTTC. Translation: CASSSQDRGPSSGANVLTF.

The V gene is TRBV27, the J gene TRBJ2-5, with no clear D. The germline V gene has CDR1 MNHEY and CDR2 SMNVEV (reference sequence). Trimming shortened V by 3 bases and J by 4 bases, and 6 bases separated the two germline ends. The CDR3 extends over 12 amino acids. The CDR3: CASSFRGETQYF. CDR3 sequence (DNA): TGTGCCAGCAGTTTTAGAGGAGAGACCCAGTACTTC.

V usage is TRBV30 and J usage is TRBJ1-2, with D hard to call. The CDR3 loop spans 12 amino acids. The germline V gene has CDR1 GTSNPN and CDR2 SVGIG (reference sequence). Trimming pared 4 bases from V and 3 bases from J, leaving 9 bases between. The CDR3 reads CAWTAGDYGYTF. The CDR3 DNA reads TGTGCCTGGACAGCCGGGGACTATGGCTACACCTTC.

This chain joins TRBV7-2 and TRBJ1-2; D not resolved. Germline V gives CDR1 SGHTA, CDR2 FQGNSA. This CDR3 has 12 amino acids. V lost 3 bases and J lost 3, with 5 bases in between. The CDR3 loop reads CASSFQDYGYTF. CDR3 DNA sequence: TGTGCCAGCAGCTTCCAGGACTATGGCTACACCTTC.

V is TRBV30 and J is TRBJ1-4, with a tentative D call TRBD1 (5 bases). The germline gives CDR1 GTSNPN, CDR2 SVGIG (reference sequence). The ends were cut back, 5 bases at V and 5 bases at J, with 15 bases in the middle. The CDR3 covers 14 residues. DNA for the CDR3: TGTGCCTGGGCCACGACAGACAGAAATGAAAAACTGTTTTTT. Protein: CAWATTDRNEKLFF. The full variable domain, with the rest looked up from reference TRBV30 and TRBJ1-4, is SQTIHQWPATLVQPVGSPLSLECTVEGTSNPNLYWYRQAAGRGLQLLFYSVGIGQISSEVPQNLSASRPQDRQFILSSKKLLLSDSGFYLCAWATTDRNEKLFFGSGTQLSVL.

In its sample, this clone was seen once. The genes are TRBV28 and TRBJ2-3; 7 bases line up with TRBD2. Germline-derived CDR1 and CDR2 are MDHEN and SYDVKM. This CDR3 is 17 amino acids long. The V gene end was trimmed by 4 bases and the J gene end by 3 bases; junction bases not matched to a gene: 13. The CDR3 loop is CASSSPASGPRTDTQYF. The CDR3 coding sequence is TGTGCCAGCAGTTCGCCAGCTAGCGGTCCCCGGACAGATACGCAGTATTTT.

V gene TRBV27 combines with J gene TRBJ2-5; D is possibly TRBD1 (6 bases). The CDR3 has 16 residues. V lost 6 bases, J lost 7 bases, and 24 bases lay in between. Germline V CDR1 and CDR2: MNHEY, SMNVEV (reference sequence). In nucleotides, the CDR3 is TGTGCCAGCAGATCGTTACGGGACAACATCGCGGGGACCCAGTACTTC. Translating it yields CASRSLRDNIAGTQYF.

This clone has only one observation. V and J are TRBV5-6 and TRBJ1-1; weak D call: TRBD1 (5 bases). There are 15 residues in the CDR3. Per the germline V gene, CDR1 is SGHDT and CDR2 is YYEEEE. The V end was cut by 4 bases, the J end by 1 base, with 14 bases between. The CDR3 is CASSRRSQGNTEAFF. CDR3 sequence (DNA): TGTGCCAGCAGCCGAAGGTCCCAGGGGAACACTGAAGCTTTCTTT.

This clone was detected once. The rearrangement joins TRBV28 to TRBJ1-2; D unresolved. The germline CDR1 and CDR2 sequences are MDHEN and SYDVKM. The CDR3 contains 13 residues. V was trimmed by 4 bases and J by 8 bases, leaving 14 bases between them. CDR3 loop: CASSSLNGWGYTF. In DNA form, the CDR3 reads TGTGCCAGCAGTTCCTTGAACGGGTGGGGCTACACCTTC.

This chain's CDR3 is CASSADRGSYNEQFF. CDR3 bases: TGTGCCAGCAGCGCGGACAGGGGCTCCTACAATGAGCAGTTCTTC. V and J are TRBV9 and TRBJ2-1; 9 positions match TRBD1. The CDR3 covers 15 residues. Germline assignment: CDR1 SGDLS and CDR2 YYNGEE. The V gene end was trimmed by 3 bases and the J gene end by 0 bases; junction bases not matched to a gene: 1. Full variable domain (remainder filled in from reference TRBV9 and TRBJ2-1): DSGVTQTPKHLITATGQRVTLRCSPRSGDLSVYWYQQSLDQGLQFLIQYYNGEERAKGNILERFSAQQFPDLHSELNLSSLELGDSALYFCASSADRGSYNEQFFGPGTRLTVL.

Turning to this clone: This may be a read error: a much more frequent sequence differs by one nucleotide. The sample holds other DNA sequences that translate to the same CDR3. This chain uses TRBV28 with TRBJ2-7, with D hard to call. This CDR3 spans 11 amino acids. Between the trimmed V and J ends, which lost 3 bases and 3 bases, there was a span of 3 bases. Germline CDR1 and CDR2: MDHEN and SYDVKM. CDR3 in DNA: TGTGCCAGCAGTTTCTACTACGAGCAGTACTTC. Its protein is CASSFYYEQYF.

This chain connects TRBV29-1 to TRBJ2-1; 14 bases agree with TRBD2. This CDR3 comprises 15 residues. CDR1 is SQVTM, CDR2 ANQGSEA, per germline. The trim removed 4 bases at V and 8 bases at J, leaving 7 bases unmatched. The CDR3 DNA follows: TGCAGCGTTGGCGGGACTAGCGGGAGTATCGATGAGCAGTTCTTC. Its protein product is CSVGGTSGSIDEQFF.

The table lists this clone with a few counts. The CDR3 spells CASSPGPGTANGYTF. The CDR3 region has the DNA TGTGCCAGCAGCCCCGGTCCCGGGACAGCGAATGGCTACACCTTC. V and J are TRBV7-9 and TRBJ1-2; 7 positions agree with TRBD1. V lost 5 bases, J lost 6 bases, and 12 bases stayed unmatched. The CDR3 runs 15 residues. Germline CDR1 is SEHNR and CDR2 is FQNEAQ (reference sequence).

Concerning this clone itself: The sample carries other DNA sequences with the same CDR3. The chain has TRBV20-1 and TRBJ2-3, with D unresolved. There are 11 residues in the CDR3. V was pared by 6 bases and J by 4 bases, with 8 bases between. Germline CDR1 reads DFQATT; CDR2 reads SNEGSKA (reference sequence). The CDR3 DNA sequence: TGCAGTGCACCAACGGCAGATACGCAGTATTTT. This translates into CSAPTADTQYF.

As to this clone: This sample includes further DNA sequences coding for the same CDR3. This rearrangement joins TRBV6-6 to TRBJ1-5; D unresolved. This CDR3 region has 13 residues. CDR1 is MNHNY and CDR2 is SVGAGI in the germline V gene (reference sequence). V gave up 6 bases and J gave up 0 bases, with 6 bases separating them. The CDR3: CASRADSNQPQHF. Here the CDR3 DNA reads TGTGCCAGCAGGGCAGATAGCAATCAGCCCCAGCATTTT.

This CDR3 is CASSLNAWNEQYF. In DNA, the CDR3 is TGTGCCAGCAGCTTAAACGCTTGGAACGAGCAGTACTTC. V is TRBV11-3 and J is TRBJ2-7, with D hard to call. V lost 2 bases and J 5 bases, leaving 10 bases between the germline ends. CDR3 length equals 13 residues. Per the germline V gene, CDR1 is SGHNT and CDR2 is YENEEA.

The CDR3 DNA is TGCGCCAGCAGCCCAGGGAGAGCCTACGAGCAGTACTTC. This translates into CASSPGRAYEQYF. The genes are TRBV10-2 and TRBJ2-7; D might be TRBD1 or TRBD2, each matching 5 bases. Trimming removed 6 bases at V and 2 bases at J, with 11 bases between. This CDR3 comprises 13 residues. The germline V gene encodes CDR1 WSHSY and CDR2 SAAADI.

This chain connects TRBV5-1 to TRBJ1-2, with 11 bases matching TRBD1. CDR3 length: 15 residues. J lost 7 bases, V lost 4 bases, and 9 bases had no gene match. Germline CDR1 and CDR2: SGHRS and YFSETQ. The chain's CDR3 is CASSAGTGGSSGYTF. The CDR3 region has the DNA TGCGCCAGCAGCGCCGGGACAGGGGGTTCCTCTGGCTACACCTTC.